This is a list of T cell receptor beta chains from one sample in a study of T cells in Graves' hyperthyroidism and ophthalmopathy. TCRdb passed the multiplex PCR reads through MiXCR, listing each CDR3 protein once. The table shows around 360,000 distinct CDR3 sequences, with 15% occurring only once. Material: blood. Every receptor here comes from a woman aged 60-75 years with Graves' ophthalmopathy. The CDR3 runs from the conserved cysteine through the conserved F or W. The order of the fields is clone size, V gene, D gene, J gene, CDR3 protein, CDR3 DNA. A D gene is named only where the DNA matches it firmly. Size values are once, few and many counts, or a class for expanded clones, and some rows have none.

-	TRBV3-1	-	TRBJ2-2	CASSFSLGGGSQFF	TGTGCCAGCAGTTTTTCCCTGGGGGGGGGCAGTCAGTTTTTT
many	TRBV7-9	-	TRBJ2-1	CASSGGLADIYNEQFF	TGTGCCAGCAGCGGGGGGCTAGCGGACATCTACAATGAGCAGTTCTTC
many	TRBV2	TRBD2	TRBJ2-5	CASGGLAGGQETQYF	TGTGCCAGCGGAGGACTAGCGGGAGGTCAAGAGACCCAGTACTTC
many	TRBV4-1	TRBD2	TRBJ2-7	CASSQGLAGEQYF	TGCGCCAGCAGCCAAGGACTAGCGGGGGAGCAGTACTTC
many	TRBV28	-	TRBJ2-3	CASSLWRAVDTQYF	TGTGCCAGCAGTTTATGGAGGGCAGTAGATACGCAGTATTTT
many	TRBV11-2	TRBD1	TRBJ2-1	CASSRNRGNNEQFF	TGTGCCAGCAGCCGGAACAGGGGGAACAATGAGCAGTTCTTC
few	TRBV6-1	TRBD2	TRBJ2-3	CASSRSGRGDTQYF	TGTGCCAGCAGTAGAAGCGGGAGAGGAGATACGCAGTATTTT
many	TRBV2	TRBD2	TRBJ2-3	CASRRRAGFSLAGTGDTQYF	TGTGCCAGCAGGAGGAGGGCAGGATTTTCACTAGCGGGAACTGGAGATACGCAGTATTTT
many	TRBV11-2	-	TRBJ1-6	CASRRGRRRGNSPLHF	TGTGCCAGCAGAAGAGGGAGAAGAAGGGGAAATTCACCCCTCCACTTT
many	TRBV11-2	TRBD2	TRBJ2-2	CASSPSGRAGTGELFF	TGTGCCAGCAGTCCTAGCGGGAGGGCCGGGACCGGGGAGCTGTTTTTT
-	TRBV20-1	TRBD2	TRBJ2-5	CSARSSGSKEETQYF	TGCAGTGCTAGATCTAGCGGGAGTAAGGAAGAGACCCAGTACTTC
-	TRBV29-1	TRBD2	TRBJ2-1	CSVADSGAYNEQFF	TGCAGCGTTGCCGATAGCGGGGCCTACAATGAGCAGTTCTTC
-	TRBV7-6	TRBD2	TRBJ2-5	CASSSVAGGETQYF	TGTGCCAGCAGCTCTGTAGCGGGAGGAGAGACCCAGTACTTC
few	TRBV7-2	-	TRBJ2-7	CASSLNREAYEQYF	TGTGCCAGCAGCTTAAACAGGGAAGCCTACGAGCAGTACTTC
few	TRBV29-1	-	TRBJ2-7	CSVGGVGEQYF	TGCAGCGTTGGGGGGGTGGGAGAGCAGTACTTC
few	TRBV5-1	TRBD2	TRBJ2-1	CASSFQPPTSGRAREQFF	TGCGCCAGCAGCTTCCAACCGCCGACTAGCGGGAGGGCCAGGGAGCAGTTCTTC
many	TRBV20-1	TRBD1	TRBJ2-2	CSGAGGNTGELFF	TGCAGTGGGGCAGGGGGTAACACCGGGGAGCTGTTTTTT
-	TRBV24-1	-	TRBJ2-5	CATSDPRGGVWETQYF	TGTGCCACCAGTGACCCAAGGGGGGGCGTTTGGGAGACCCAGTACTTC
few	TRBV4-1	TRBD1	TRBJ2-7	CASSQGLQGAKDGQYF	TGCGCCAGCAGCCAGGGATTACAGGGGGCGAAGGACGGGCAGTACTTC
many	TRBV28	-	TRBJ2-5	CASGGTVRETQYF	TGTGCCAGCGGGGGGACTGTTCGGGAGACCCAGTACTTC
many	TRBV9	TRBD2	TRBJ2-7	CASSVTSGSTEQYF	TGTGCCAGCAGCGTGACTAGCGGGAGCACCGAGCAGTACTTC
-	TRBV28	-	TRBJ1-5	CASSPSRVGNQPQHF	TGTGCCAGCAGTCCCTCCCGGGTAGGCAATCAGCCCCAGCATTTT
few	TRBV7-6	-	TRBJ2-7	CASRPAGGRGGYEQYF	TGTGCCAGCAGACCTGCCGGCGGCAGGGGCGGATACGAGCAGTACTTC
many	TRBV2	TRBD1	TRBJ1-5	CASSVADRVNQPQHF	TGTGCCAGCAGTGTGGCCGACAGGGTCAATCAGCCCCAGCATTTT
many	TRBV5-1	TRBD2	TRBJ2-2	CASSLVPSGTNTGELFF	TGCGCCAGCAGCTTGGTGCCTAGCGGGACGAACACCGGGGAGCTGTTTTTT
-	TRBV20-1	-	TRBJ2-7	CSANRFSYEQYF	TGCAGTGCTAACCGGTTCTCCTACGAGCAGTACTTC
many	TRBV20-1	TRBD2	TRBJ2-5	CSARGPAGSVGTQYF	TGCAGTGCTAGAGGGCCAGCGGGGTCCGTGGGGACCCAGTACTTC
-	TRBV10-2	-	TRBJ2-5	CATGHYQETQYF	TGCGCCACCGGGCACTACCAAGAGACCCAGTACTTC
many	TRBV20-1	TRBD1	TRBJ2-7	CSASTWTGGPYEQYF	TGCAGTGCTAGTACCTGGACAGGGGGTCCCTACGAGCAGTACTTC
many	TRBV11-2	-	TRBJ2-1	CASSLGRGSYNEQFF	TGTGCCAGCAGCTTGGGGCGGGGATCCTACAATGAGCAGTTCTTC
-	TRBV6-1	-	TRBJ2-3	CASRVGGLGTDTQYF	TGTGCCAGCAGAGTGGGGGGCCTTGGCACAGATACGCAGTATTTT
few	TRBV19	-	TRBJ2-2	CASRLRNTGELFF	TGTGCCAGTCGACTTCGGAACACCGGGGAGCTGTTTTTT
many	TRBV6-5	-	TRBJ2-3	CASRGSTDTQYF	TGTGCCAGCAGGGGCTCCACAGATACGCAGTATTTT
many	TRBV5-1	-	TRBJ1-1	CASSLSPGTEAFF	TGCGCCAGCAGCTTATCCCCCGGCACTGAAGCTTTCTTT
many	TRBV11-2	-	TRBJ1-5	CASSFDGNSNQPQHF	TGTGCCAGCAGTTTCGACGGGAATAGCAATCAGCCCCAGCATTTT
many	TRBV12-3/TRBV12-4	-	TRBJ2-3	CASSLAGKTDTQYF	TGTGCCAGCAGTTTAGCAGGGAAGACAGATACGCAGTATTTT
many	TRBV3-1	TRBD2	TRBJ2-1	CASSQGMGGRALNEQFF	TGTGCCAGCAGCCAAGGAATGGGCGGGAGGGCCCTCAATGAGCAGTTCTTC
many	TRBV20-1	-	TRBJ2-1	CSARSLAHTGNEQFF	TGCAGTGCTAGAAGCCTAGCCCATACGGGGAATGAGCAGTTCTTC
many	TRBV3-1	TRBD2	TRBJ2-7	CASSQGLAEAYEQYF	TGTGCCAGCAGCCAAGGACTAGCGGAAGCCTACGAGCAGTACTTC
many	TRBV28	-	TRBJ1-5	CASSLSLYSNQPQHF	TGTGCCAGCAGTTTAAGTCTGTATAGCAATCAGCCCCAGCATTTT
few	TRBV9	TRBD1	TRBJ2-3	CASSPQGARTDTQYF	TGTGCCAGCAGCCCACAGGGGGCTCGGACAGATACGCAGTATTTT
few	TRBV11-2	-	TRBJ1-6	CASSEYGRVWSPLHF	TGTGCCAGCAGTGAATACGGGAGGGTTTGGTCACCCCTCCACTTT
-	TRBV29-1	TRBD2	TRBJ2-1	CSVGGRREKYNEQFF	TGCAGCGTTGGTGGACGGCGGGAGAAATACAATGAGCAGTTCTTC
many	TRBV2	-	TRBJ2-2	CATPRASRFNTGELFF	TGTGCCACCCCAAGGGCTTCCCGCTTTAACACCGGGGAGCTGTTTTTT
-	TRBV6-1	-	TRBJ2-6	CASSEQDRSSSGANVLTF	TGTGCCAGCAGTGAACAGGACCGGTCAAGTTCTGGGGCCAACGTCCTGACTTTC
-	TRBV9	-	TRBJ2-2	CASSPDGVSNTGELFF	TGTGCCAGCAGTCCCGACGGGGTATCGAACACCGGGGAGCTGTTTTTT
few	TRBV7-3	TRBD2	TRBJ2-7	CASSLMPTSGAVSYEQYF	TGTGCCAGCAGCTTAATGCCGACTAGCGGGGCCGTCTCCTACGAGCAGTACTTC
few	TRBV5-1	TRBD2	TRBJ2-1	CASSLAAGVYNEQFF	TGCGCCAGCAGCTTGGCAGCGGGAGTTTACAATGAGCAGTTCTTC
many	TRBV5-5	TRBD2	TRBJ2-1	CASNKLAGGSYNEQFF	TGTGCCAGCAACAAACTAGCGGGAGGAAGCTACAATGAGCAGTTCTTC
many	TRBV18	-	TRBJ1-1	CASSPAELNTEAFF	TGTGCCAGCTCACCGGCGGAACTGAACACTGAAGCTTTCTTT
-	TRBV2	-	TRBJ2-7	CASRASGTGSYEQYF	TGTGCCAGCAGGGCTTCCGGGACTGGCTCCTACGAGCAGTACTTC
many	TRBV5-6	-	TRBJ2-5	CASSWHDGQETQYF	TGTGCCAGCAGTTGGCACGACGGTCAAGAGACCCAGTACTTC
many	TRBV6-1	-	TRBJ2-3	CASSEALPSASSTDTQYF	TGTGCCAGCAGTGAAGCGCTTCCTAGCGCTTCAAGCACAGATACGCAGTATTTT
many	TRBV2	TRBD2	TRBJ2-1	CASSSNSGSGYNEQFF	TGTGCCAGCAGTTCAAATAGCGGGAGTGGGTACAATGAGCAGTTCTTC